This T cell receptor beta chain appears in the sequencing data of a study of cytomegalovirus exposure and HLA in healthy donors. Study-wide findings and caveats: Several of the most significant clusters appeared, in a later analysis, to be linked to common viral pathogens. Presence/absence analyses assumed roughly uniform sequencing depth across donors, which may not hold. Most of the TCR beta V segments (in an earlier analysis) were productive either about 90% or about 30% of the time. DRB1 showed the most TCR associations and HLA-C the fewest in a later analysis, as rates varied by HLA locus.

Trimming cost V 5 bases and J 2 bases, with 15 bases left between them. Germline loops: CDR1 MDHEN, CDR2 SYDVKM. This CDR3 is built from 15 residues. Primers: 60 Vbeta forward and 13 Jbeta reverse. Only in-frame clones appear in the TCRdb table, and some are missing; sequencing was by immunoSEQ multiplex PCR. The sample yields some 180,000 clones, 82% seen once. Worth noting for this clone: Its matching antigen is unknown.

The sequenced sample consisted of PBMCs. V usage is TRBV28 and J usage is TRBJ1-1, with D possibly matching TRBD1 (6 bases). This clonotype was sampled from a man aged 35-49 years in good health and CMV-seronegative. The CDR3 here is CASSTWGGQNTEAFF. The CDR3 DNA follows: TGTGCCAGCAGTACATGGGGGGGCCAAAACACTGAAGCTTTCTTT.